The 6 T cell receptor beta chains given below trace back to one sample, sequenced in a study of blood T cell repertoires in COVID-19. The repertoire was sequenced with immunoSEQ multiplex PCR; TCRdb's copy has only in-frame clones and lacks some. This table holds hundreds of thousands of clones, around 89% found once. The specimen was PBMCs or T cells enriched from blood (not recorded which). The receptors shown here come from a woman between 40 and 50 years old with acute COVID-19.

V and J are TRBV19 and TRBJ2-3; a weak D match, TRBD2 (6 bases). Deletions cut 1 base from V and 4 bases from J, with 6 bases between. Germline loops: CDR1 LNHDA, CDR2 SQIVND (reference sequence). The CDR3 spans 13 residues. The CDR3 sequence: CASSIGLADTQYF. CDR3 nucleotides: TGTGCCAGTAGTATAGGACTAGCAGATACGCAGTATTTT. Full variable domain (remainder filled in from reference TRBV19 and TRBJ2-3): DGGITQSPKYLFRKEGQNVTLSCEQNLNHDAMYWYRQDPGQGLRLIYYSQIVNDFQKGDIAEGYSVSREKKESFPLTVTSAQKNPTAFYLCASSIGLADTQYFGPGTRLTVL.

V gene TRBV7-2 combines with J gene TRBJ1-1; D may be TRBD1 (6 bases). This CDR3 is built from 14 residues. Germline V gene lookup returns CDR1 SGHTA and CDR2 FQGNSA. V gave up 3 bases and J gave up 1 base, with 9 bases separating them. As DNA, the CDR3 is TGTGCCAGCAGCTTTGGGACATGGAACACTGAAGCTTTCTTT. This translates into CASSFGTWNTEAFF.

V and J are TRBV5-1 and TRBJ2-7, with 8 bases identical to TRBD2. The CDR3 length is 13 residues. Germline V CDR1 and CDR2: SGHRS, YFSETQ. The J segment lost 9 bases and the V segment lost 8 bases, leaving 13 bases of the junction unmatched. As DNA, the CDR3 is TGCGCCAGGACCCCTCGAGCGGGAGAAAGGCAGTACGTC. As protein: CARTPRAGERQYV.

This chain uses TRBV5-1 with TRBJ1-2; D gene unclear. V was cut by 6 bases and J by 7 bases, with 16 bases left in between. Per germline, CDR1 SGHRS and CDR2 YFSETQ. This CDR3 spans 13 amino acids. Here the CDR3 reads CASTPAFGSGYTF. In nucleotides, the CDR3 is TGCGCCAGCACCCCTGCATTTGGGAGTGGCTACACCTTC.

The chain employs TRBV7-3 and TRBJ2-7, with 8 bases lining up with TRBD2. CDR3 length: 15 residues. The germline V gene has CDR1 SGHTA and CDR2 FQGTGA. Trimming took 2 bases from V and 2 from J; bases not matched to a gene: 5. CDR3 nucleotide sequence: TGTGCCAGCAGCTTAGCTCCGGGGGGGACCTACGAGCAGTACTTC. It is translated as CASSLAPGGTYEQYF. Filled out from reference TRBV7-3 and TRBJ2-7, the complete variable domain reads GAGVSQTPSNKVTEKGKYVELRCDPISGHTALYWYRQSLGQGPEFLIYFQGTGAADDSGLPNDRFFAVRPEGSVSTLKIQRTERGDSAVYLCASSLAPGGTYEQYFGPGTRLTVT.

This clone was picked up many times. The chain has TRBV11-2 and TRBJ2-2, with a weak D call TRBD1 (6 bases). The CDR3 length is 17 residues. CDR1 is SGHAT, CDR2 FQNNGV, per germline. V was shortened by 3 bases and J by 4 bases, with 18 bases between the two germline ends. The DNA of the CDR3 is TGTGCCAGCAGCTTTCTCGGGGCAGGGGATGCCACCGGGGAGCTGTTTTTT. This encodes CASSFLGAGDATGELFF.